Following are 18 T cell receptor beta chains from one sample sequenced in a study of early T cells in non-severe SARS-CoV-2 infection. Via MiXCR, TCRdb re-called the 5' RACE reads, giving one row per CDR3 protein. Here the sample spans 79,000 or so distinct CDR3 sequences, more than 10% being singletons. The sample consisted of whole blood. All receptors come from an adult who was a healthcare worker with PCR-confirmed SARS-CoV-2 infection or an uninfected control (not recorded which).

This clonotype was observed at least ten times. The chain joins TRBV29-1 to TRBJ1-1; D is undetermined. In germline, CDR1 is SQVTM, CDR2 ANQGSEA. Deletions cut 4 bases from V and 7 bases from J, with 19 bases between. The CDR3 loop spans 14 amino acids. CDR3 bases: TGCAGCGTTGTAGTCATCGGGCAGTCCGTTGAAGCTTTCTTT. Translation: CSVVVIGQSVEAFF. Complete variable domain (other parts from reference TRBV29-1 and TRBJ1-1): SAVISQKPSRDICQRGTSLTIQCQVDSQVTMMFWYRQQPGQSLTLIATANQGSEATYESGFVIDKFPISRPNLTFSTLTVSNMSPEDSSIYLCSVVVIGQSVEAFFGQGTRLTVV.

This clonotype was picked up a small number of times. V is TRBV20-1 and J is TRBJ2-3; 12 positions match TRBD2. The CDR3 length is 18 residues. Germline CDR1 is DFQATT and CDR2 is SNEGSKA (reference sequence). The ends lost 6 bases at V and 2 bases at J; junction bases unmatched: 15. CDR3 protein: CSAERLAGAGGSTDTQYF. CDR3 sequence (DNA): TGCAGTGCGGAAAGACTAGCGGGAGCGGGGGGGTCCACAGATACGCAGTATTTT.

This clonotype turned up a few times. The chain joins TRBV15 to TRBJ1-2; weak D call: TRBD1 (5 bases). The germline CDR1 and CDR2 sequences are LNHNV and YYDKDF (reference sequence). V was shortened by 0 bases and J by 8 bases, with 16 bases between the two germline ends. This CDR3 contains 15 residues. The CDR3 protein is CATSRDWGRFEGYTF. CDR3 DNA sequence: TGTGCCACCAGCAGAGATTGGGGCCGCTTTGAGGGCTACACCTTC.

This chain links TRBV7-9 with TRBJ2-5, with 7 bases aligning to TRBD2. The CDR3 contains 13 residues. CDR1 and CDR2 (germline): SEHNR, FQNEAQ (reference sequence). The trim removed 8 bases at V and 4 bases at J, leaving 7 bases unmatched. In nucleotides, the CDR3 is TGTGCCAGCTTCGAGCCGGGGGGAGAGACCCAGTACTTC. It encodes CASFEPGGETQYF.

This clonotype occurred a few times. The rearrangement links TRBV28 to TRBJ2-1; 16 positions match TRBD2. Germline trimming cut 8 bases from V and 0 bases from J; bases unmatched to any gene: 22. The CDR3 covers 23 residues. CDR1 MDHEN and CDR2 SYDVKM come from the germline V gene. CDR3 DNA sequence: TGTGCCAGCTGGAGTCCCGGGACTAGCGGGAGGGCCGGTGGCGGCGGCTCCTACAATGAGCAGTTCTTC. It codes for CASWSPGTSGRAGGGGSYNEQFF.

This rearrangement joins TRBV9 to TRBJ1-3; no clear D gene. V gave up 0 bases and J gave up 0 bases, with 10 bases separating them. The CDR3 is 16 residues long. CDR1 and CDR2 (germline): SGDLS, YYNGEE. CDR3 bases: TGTGCCAGCAGCGTAGATCCAGGAGTCTCTGGAAACACCATATATTTT. Translation: CASSVDPGVSGNTIYF.

This clonotype was picked up a small number of times. The chain joins TRBV10-3 to TRBJ2-7; D is undetermined. CDR1 and CDR2 (germline): ENHRY, SYGVKD. CDR3 length equals 12 residues. V dropped 2 bases and J dropped 7 bases, with 9 bases sitting between them. CDR3 DNA sequence: TGTGCCATCAGTGAGGTCTCAACGGAGCAGTACTTC. This sequence encodes CAISEVSTEQYF.

The table lists this clonotype with a few counts. The chain links TRBV19 to TRBJ1-5; a possible D gene is TRBD1 (5 bases). The germline gives CDR1 LNHDA, CDR2 SQIVND (reference sequence). The CDR3 is 14 amino acids. Trimming left V 6 bases short and J 0 bases short, with 9 bases between. The CDR3 loop reads CASRQGGSNQPQHF. In DNA, the CDR3 is TGTGCCAGTAGGCAGGGAGGTAGCAATCAGCCCCAGCATTTT.

V and J are TRBV12-3 or TRBV12-4 and TRBJ1-4; D is ambiguous. V was trimmed by 3 bases and J by 2 bases, leaving 10 bases between them. The CDR3 loop spans 15 amino acids. CDR3: CASSFRVPTNEKLFF. CDR3 bases: TGTGCCAGCAGTTTCCGGGTACCGACTAATGAAAAACTGTTTTTT.

The chain has TRBV7-9 and TRBJ2-1; D is possibly TRBD1 (6 bases). V shed 4 bases and J shed 6 bases, with 13 bases lying between them. The CDR3 contains 14 residues. Germline CDR1 is SEHNR and CDR2 is FQNEAQ (reference sequence). The CDR3 sequence is CASSSVGTFNEQFF. In DNA, the CDR3 is TGTGCCAGCAGCTCAGTCGGGACATTCAATGAGCAGTTCTTC.

This sequence joins TRBV6-2 or TRBV6-3 and TRBJ2-2, with D maybe TRBD1 (5 bases). This CDR3 has 15 amino acids. V shed 4 bases and J shed 1 base, with 10 bases lying between them. Germline V gene sequence: CDR1 MNHEY, CDR2 SVGEGT. The CDR3 DNA sequence: TGTGCCAGCAGTTCCCTCGGACAGAACACCGGGGAGCTGTTTTTT. The encoded protein is CASSSLGQNTGELFF.

The CDR3 here is CAIRDFRGANTEAFF. CDR3 DNA: TGTGCCATCAGAGACTTCAGGGGGGCGAACACTGAAGCTTTCTTT. The J gene is TRBJ1-1, the V gene TRBV10-3; 7 bases are a match to TRBD1. Looked up from germline, CDR1 is ENHRY and CDR2 is SYGVKD. This CDR3 spans 15 amino acids. Trimming removed 6 bases from V and 1 base from J; junction bases left unmatched: 8.

This clonotype was seen only a few times. Just one base apart from a much larger clone, this may be a read error. The V and J genes are TRBV28 and TRBJ2-3, with D perhaps matching TRBD2 (5 bases). CDR1 MDHEN and CDR2 SYDVKM come from the germline V gene. This CDR3 spans 11 amino acids. V lost 5 bases and J 5 bases, leaving 5 bases between the germline ends. CDR3 region: CASSREDTQYF. CDR3 DNA: TGTGCCAGCAGTCGGGAAGATACGCAGTATTTT.

J is TRBJ2-7 and V is TRBV29-1; 8 nucleotides match TRBD2. This CDR3 is built from 14 residues. Unmatched junction bases numbered 9, after V lost 2 bases and J lost 6 bases. Germline V CDR1 and CDR2: SQVTM, ANQGSEA. This CDR3 reads CSVENPAGVGEQYF. The CDR3 coding sequence is TGCAGCGTTGAAAACCCAGCGGGAGTAGGCGAGCAGTACTTC.

This clonotype was observed many times. The V call is TRBV6-6, the J call TRBJ2-4, with 7 bases aligning to TRBD1. CDR1 is MNHNY, CDR2 SVGAGI, per germline (reference sequence). V lost 8 bases to trimming and J lost 8 bases; unmatched junction nucleotides: 12. CDR3 length equals 14 residues. The CDR3 DNA follows: TGTGCCAGCGGTAACCGAGGGGGCGCGGACATTCAGTACTTC. Its translation: CASGNRGGADIQYF.

This clonotype appeared many times. The V gene is TRBV5-5, the J gene TRBJ1-2; possible D gene TRBD1, 6 bases. Germline V gives CDR1 SGHKS, CDR2 YYEKEE (reference sequence). V was cut by 0 bases and J by 4 bases, with 13 bases left in between. This CDR3 has 15 amino acids. CDR3 sequence reads: CASSLAAEQGYGYTF. CDR3 DNA sequence: TGTGCCAGCAGCTTGGCAGCCGAACAGGGCTATGGCTACACCTTC.

Many counts were recorded for this clonotype. The rearrangement links TRBV29-1 to TRBJ1-1; D ambiguous. Germline loops: CDR1 SQVTM, CDR2 ANQGSEA. The CDR3 covers 8 residues. In nucleotides, the CDR3 is TGCAGGGAAAAGGAAGCTTTCTTT. Amino acid sequence: CREKEAFF. The entire variable domain, with the rest obtained from reference TRBV29-1 and TRBJ1-1, is as follows: SAVISQKPSRDICQRGTSLTIQCQVDSQVTMMFWYRQQPGQSLTLIATANQGSEATYESGFVIDKFPISRPNLTFSTLTVSNMSPEDSSIYLCREKEAFFGQGTRLTVV.

This clonotype was found once. The chain recombines TRBV3-1 with TRBJ1-3, with D uncertain. Germline CDR1 is LGHDT and CDR2 is YNNKEL (reference sequence). Trimming took off 5 bases at V and 2 bases at J, with 13 bases between the two ends. This CDR3 is 15 amino acids long. The CDR3 spells CASSFGSAPGNTIYF. In nucleotides, the CDR3 is TGTGCCAGCAGCTTTGGATCCGCGCCTGGAAACACCATATATTTT. Full variable domain (remainder filled in from reference TRBV3-1 and TRBJ1-3): DTAVSQTPKYLVTQMGNDKSIKCEQNLGHDTMYWYKQDSKKFLKIMFSYNNKELIINETVPNRFSPKSPDKAHLNLHINSLELGDSAVYFCASSFGSAPGNTIYFGEGSWLTVV.